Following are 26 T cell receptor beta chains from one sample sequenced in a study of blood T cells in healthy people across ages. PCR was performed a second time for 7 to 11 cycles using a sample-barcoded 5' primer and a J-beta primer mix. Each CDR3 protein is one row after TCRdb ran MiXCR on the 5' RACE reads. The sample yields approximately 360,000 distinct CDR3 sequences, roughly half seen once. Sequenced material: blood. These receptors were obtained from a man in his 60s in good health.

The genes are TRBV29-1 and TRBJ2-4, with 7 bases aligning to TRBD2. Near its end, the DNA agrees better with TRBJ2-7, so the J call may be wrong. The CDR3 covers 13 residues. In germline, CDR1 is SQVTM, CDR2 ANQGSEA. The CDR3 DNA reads TGCAGCGTTGAAGGCGGGGGTCCCTACGAGCAGTACTTC. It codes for CSVEGGGPYEQYF.

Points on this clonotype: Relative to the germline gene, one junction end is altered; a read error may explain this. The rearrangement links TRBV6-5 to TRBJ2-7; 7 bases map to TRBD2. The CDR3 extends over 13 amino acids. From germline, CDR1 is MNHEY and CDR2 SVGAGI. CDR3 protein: CASSDSTGGKQYF. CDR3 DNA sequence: TGTGCCAGCAGTGACTCGACGGGGGGAAAGCAGTACTTC.

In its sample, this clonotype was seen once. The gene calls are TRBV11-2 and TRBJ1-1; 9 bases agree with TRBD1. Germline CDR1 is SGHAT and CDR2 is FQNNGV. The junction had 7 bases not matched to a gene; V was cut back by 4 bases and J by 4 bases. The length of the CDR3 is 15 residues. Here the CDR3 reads CASSSQTGGGTEAFF. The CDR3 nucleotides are TGTGCCAGCAGCTCCCAGACAGGGGGAGGCACTGAAGCTTTCTTT.

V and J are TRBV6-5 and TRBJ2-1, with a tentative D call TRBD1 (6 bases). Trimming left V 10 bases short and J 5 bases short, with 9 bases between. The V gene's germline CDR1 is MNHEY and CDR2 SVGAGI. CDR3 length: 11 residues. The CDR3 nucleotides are TGTGCCAACAGGGCAAACAATGAGCAGTTCTTC. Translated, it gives CANRANNEQFF.

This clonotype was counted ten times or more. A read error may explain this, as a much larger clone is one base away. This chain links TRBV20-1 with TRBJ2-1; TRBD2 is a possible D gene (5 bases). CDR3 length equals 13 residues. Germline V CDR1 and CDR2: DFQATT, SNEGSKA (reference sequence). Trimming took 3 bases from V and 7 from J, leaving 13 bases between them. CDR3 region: CSASRRRSNEQFF. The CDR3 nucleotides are TGCAGTGCTAGTCGCAGGAGGTCGAATGAGCAGTTCTTC.

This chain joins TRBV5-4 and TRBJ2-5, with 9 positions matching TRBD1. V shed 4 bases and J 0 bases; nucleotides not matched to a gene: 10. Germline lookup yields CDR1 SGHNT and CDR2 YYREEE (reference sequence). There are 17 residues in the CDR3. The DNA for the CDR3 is TGTGCCAGCAGCCCCGAAAGGACAGGGGTGTACCAAGAGACCCAGTACTTC. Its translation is CASSPERTGVYQETQYF.

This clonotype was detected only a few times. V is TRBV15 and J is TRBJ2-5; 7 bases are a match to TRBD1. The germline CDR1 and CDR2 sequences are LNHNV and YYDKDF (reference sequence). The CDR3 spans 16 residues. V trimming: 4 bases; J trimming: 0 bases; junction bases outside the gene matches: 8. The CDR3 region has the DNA TGTGCCACCAGCACGACCAGGGGACAGTACCAAGAGACCCAGTACTTC. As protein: CATSTTRGQYQETQYF.

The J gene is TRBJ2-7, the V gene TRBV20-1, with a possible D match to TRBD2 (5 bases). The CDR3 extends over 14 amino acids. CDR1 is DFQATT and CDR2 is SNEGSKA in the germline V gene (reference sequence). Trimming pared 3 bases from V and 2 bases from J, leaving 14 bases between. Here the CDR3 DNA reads TGCAGTGCTAGCCCCAGCGGAGTCACCTACGAGCAGTACTTC. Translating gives CSASPSGVTYEQYF.

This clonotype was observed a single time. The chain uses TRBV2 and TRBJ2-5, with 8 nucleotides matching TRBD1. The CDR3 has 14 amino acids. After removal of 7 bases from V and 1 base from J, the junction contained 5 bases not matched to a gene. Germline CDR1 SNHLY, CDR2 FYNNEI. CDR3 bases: TGTGCCAGCAAGTGGACAGGGACCCAAGAGACCCAGTACTTC. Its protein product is CASKWTGTQETQYF.

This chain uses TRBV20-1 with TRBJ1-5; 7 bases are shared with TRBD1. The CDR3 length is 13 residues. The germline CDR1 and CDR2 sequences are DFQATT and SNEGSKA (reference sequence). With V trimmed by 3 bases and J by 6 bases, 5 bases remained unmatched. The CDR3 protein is CSASQGGSQPQHF. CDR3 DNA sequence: TGCAGTGCTAGCCAGGGGGGATCTCAGCCCCAGCATTTT.

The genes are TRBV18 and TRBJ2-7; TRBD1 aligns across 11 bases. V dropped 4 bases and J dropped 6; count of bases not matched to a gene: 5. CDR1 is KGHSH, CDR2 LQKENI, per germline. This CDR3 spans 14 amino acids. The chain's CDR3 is CASSRTGGFSEQYF. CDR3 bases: TGTGCCAGCTCACGGACAGGGGGCTTTTCCGAGCAGTACTTC.

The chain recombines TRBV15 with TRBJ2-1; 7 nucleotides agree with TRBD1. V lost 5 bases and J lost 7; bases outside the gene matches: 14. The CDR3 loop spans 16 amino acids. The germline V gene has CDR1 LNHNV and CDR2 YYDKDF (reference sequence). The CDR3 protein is CATSVQQGLWNNEQFF. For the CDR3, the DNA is TGTGCCACCAGCGTCCAACAGGGGCTCTGGAATAATGAGCAGTTCTTC.

CDR3 sequence reads: CASSYERTGPYNEQYF. For the CDR3, the DNA is TGTGCCAGCAGTTATGAGCGAACCGGTCCCTACAATGAGCAGTACTTC. This rearrangement joins TRBV6-5 to TRBJ2-1, with D hard to call. The J call is uncertain, as TRBJ2-7 better fits the DNA end. Germline CDR1 MNHEY, CDR2 SVGAGI. The CDR3 has 16 residues.

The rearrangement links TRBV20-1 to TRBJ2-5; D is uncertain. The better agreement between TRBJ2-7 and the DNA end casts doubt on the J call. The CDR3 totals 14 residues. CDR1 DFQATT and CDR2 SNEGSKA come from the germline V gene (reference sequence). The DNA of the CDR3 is TGCAGTGCTAGAGATCCCATCAAATACTACGAGCAGTACTTC. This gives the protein CSARDPIKYYEQYF.

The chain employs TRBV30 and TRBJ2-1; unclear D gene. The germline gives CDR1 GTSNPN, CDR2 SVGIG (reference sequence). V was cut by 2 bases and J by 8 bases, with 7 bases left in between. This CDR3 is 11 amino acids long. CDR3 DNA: TGTGCCTGGAGTTTTACGGATGAGCAGTTCTTC. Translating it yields CAWSFTDEQFF.

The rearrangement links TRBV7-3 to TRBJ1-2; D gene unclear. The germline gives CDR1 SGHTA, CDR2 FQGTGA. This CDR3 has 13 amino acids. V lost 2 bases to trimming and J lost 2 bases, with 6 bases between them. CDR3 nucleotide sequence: TGTGCCAGCAGCTTAGACAAAAACTATGGCTACACCTTC. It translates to CASSLDKNYGYTF.

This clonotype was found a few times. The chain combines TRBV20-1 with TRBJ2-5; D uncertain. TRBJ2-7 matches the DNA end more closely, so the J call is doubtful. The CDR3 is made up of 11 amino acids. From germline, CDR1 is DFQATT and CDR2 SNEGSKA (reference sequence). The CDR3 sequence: CSAGRLYEQYF. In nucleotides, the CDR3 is TGCAGTGCTGGTCGGTTGTACGAGCAGTACTTC.

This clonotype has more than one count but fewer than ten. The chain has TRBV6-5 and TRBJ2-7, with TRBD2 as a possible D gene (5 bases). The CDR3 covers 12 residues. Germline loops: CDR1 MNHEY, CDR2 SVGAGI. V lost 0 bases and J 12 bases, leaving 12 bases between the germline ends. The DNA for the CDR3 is TGTGCCAGCAGTTACTCGAAGTACGAGGGGTACTTC. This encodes CASSYSKYEGYF.

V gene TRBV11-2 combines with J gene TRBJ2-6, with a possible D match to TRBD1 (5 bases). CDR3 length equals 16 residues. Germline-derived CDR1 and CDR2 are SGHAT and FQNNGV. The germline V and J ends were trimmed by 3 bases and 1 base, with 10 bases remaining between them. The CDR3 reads CASSFQGRSGANVLTF. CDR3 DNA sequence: TGTGCCAGCAGCTTCCAGGGTCGGTCTGGGGCCAACGTCCTGACTTTC.

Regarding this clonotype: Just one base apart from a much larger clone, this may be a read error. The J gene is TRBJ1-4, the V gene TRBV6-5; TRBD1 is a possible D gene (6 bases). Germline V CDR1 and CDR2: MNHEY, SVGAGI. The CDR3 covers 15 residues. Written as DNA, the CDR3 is TGTGCCAACAGTTACGCGACAGGAGTAGAGGAAAAACTGTTTTTT. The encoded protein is CANSYATGVEEKLFF.

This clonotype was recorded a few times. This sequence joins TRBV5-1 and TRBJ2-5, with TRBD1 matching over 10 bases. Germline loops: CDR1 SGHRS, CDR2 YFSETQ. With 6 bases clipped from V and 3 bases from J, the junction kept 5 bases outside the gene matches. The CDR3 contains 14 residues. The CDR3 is CASTRTGGKETQYF. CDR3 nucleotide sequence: TGCGCCAGCACCCGGACAGGGGGGAAAGAGACCCAGTACTTC.

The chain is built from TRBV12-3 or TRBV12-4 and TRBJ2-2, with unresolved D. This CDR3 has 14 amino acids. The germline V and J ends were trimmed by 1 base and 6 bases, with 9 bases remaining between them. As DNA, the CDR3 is TGTGCCAGCAGTTTAGGGGGATCGCCCGGGGAGCTGTTTTTT. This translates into CASSLGGSPGELFF.

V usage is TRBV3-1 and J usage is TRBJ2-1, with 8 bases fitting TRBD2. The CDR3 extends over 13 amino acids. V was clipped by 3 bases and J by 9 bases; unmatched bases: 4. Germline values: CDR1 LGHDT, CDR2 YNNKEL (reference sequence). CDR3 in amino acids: CASSHGGGGEQFF. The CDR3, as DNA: TGTGCCAGCAGCCACGGGGGGGGAGGTGAGCAGTTCTTC.

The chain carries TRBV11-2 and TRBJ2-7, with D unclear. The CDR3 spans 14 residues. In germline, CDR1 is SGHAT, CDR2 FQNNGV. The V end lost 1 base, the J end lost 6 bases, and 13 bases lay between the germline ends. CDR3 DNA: TGTGCCAGCAGCTTAGTTCTGCGGAACGGCGAGCAGTACTTC. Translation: CASSLVLRNGEQYF.

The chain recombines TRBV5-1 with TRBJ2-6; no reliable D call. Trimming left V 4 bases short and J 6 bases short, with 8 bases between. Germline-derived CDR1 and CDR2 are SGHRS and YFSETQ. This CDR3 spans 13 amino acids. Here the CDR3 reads CASSEPPANVLTF. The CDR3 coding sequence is TGCGCCAGCAGCGAGCCCCCGGCCAACGTCCTGACTTTC.

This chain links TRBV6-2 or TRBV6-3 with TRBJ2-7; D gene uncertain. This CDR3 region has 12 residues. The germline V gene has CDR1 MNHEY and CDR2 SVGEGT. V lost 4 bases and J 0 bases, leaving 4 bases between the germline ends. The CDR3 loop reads CASSSPSYEQYF. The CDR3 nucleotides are TGTGCCAGCAGTTCCCCCTCCTACGAGCAGTACTTC.